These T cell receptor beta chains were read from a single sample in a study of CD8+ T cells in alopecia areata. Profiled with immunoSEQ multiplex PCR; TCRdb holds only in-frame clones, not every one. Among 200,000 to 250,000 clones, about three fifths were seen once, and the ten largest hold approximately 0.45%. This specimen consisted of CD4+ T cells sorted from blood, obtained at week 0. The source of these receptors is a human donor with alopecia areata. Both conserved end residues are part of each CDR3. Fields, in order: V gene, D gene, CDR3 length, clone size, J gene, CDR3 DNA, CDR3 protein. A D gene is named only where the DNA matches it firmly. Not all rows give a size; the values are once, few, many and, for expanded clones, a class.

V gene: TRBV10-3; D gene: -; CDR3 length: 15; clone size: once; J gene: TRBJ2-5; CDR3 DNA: TGTGCCATCAAACAACAGGGCTTGGGACAAGAGACCCAGTACTTC; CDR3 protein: CAIKQQGLGQETQYF
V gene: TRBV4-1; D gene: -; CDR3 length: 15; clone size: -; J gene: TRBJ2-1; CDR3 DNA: TGCGCCAGCAGCCAAGCAACTAGTACCTACAATGAGCAGTTCTTC; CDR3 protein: CASSQATSTYNEQFF
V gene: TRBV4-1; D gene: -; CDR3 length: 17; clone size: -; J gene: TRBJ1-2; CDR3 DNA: TGCGCCAGCAGCCAACCCACTTCGGGGGCGGTTAACTATGGCTACACCTTC; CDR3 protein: CASSQPTSGAVNYGYTF
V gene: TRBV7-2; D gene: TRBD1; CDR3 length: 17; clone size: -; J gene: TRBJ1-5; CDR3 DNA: TGTGCCAGCAGCAATGACAGGGGGCGACGTAGCAATCAGCCCCAGCATTTT; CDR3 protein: CASSNDRGRRSNQPQHF
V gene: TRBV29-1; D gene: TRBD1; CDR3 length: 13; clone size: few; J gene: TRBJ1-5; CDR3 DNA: TGCAGCGCTAACAGGGGTCTAGGGCAGCCCCAGCATTTT; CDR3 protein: CSANRGLGQPQHF
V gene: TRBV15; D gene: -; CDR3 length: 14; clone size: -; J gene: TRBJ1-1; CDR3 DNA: TGTGCCACCAGCAGAGCAGGGGTGGGCACTGAAGCTTTCTTT; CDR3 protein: CATSRAGVGTEAFF
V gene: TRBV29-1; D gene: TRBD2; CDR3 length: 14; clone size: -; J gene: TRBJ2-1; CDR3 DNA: TGCAGCGTTGTTGCGGGAGGGGCTGGCAATGAGCAGTTCTTC; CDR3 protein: CSVVAGGAGNEQFF
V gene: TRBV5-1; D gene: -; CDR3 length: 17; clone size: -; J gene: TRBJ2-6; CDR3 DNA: TGCGCCAGCAGCTGGGGGACTGGGAGCTCTGGGGCCAACGTCCTGACTTTC; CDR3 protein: CASSWGTGSSGANVLTF
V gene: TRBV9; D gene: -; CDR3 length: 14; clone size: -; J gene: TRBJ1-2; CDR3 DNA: TGTGCCAGCAGCGTAGGGGACGGAGTATATGGCTACACCTTC; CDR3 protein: CASSVGDGVYGYTF
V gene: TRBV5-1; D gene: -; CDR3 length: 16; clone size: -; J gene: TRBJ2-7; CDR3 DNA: TGCGCCAGCAGCACAACAACAGGGTCGAGCTCCTACGAGCAGTACTTC; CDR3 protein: CASSTTTGSSSYEQYF
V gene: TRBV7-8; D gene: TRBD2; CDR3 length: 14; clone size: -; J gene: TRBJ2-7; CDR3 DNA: TGTGCCAGCAGCCGCGGGAGGGCCGACAACGAGCAGTACTTC; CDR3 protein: CASSRGRADNEQYF
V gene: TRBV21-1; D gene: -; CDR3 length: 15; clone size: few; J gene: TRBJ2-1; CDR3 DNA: TGTGCCAGCAGAAGACTAGCGGGAGGGCCGCGGGAGCAGTTCTTC; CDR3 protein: CASRRLAGGPREQFF
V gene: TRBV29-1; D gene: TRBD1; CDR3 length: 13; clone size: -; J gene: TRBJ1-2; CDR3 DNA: TGCAGCGTTGGGGACAGGGGGTTATATGGCTACACCTTC; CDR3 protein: CSVGDRGLYGYTF
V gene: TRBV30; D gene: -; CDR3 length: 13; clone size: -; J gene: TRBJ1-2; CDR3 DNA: TGTGCCTGGGGGAAGAATGACGGCTATGGCTACACCTTC; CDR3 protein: CAWGKNDGYGYTF
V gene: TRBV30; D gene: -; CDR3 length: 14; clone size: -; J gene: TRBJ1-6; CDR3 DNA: TGTGCCTGGACCCGGGGACACAACAATTCACCCCTCCACTTT; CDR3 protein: CAWTRGHNNSPLHF
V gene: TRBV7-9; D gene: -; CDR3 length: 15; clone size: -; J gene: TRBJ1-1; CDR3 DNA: TGTGCCAGCAGCTTAATCGACCTTGGTTACACTGAAGCTTTCTTT; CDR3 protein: CASSLIDLGYTEAFF
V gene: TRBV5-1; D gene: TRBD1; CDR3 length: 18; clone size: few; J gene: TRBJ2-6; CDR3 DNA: TGCGCCAGCAGCGATAGACAGGGAACGGTCTCTGGGGCCAACGTCCTGACTTTC; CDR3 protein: CASSDRQGTVSGANVLTF
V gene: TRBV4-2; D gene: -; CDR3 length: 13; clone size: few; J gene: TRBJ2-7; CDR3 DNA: TGTGCCAGCAGCCAAGCCGGGCTAGACGAGCAGTACTTC; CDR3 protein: CASSQAGLDEQYF
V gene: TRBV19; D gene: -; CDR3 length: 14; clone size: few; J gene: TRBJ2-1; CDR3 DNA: TGTGCCACTGCCGAGGGAGGCTTCACCAATGAGCAGTTCTTC; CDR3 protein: CATAEGGFTNEQFF
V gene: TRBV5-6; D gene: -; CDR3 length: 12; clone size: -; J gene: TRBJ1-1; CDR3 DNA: TGTGCCAGCAGCTTGGCCAAGCGTGAAGCTTTCTTT; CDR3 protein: CASSLAKREAFF
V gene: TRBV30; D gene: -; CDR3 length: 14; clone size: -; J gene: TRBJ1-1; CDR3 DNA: TGTGCCTGGAGTGCGACATATTGGGTCACTGAAGCTTTCTTT; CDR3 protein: CAWSATYWVTEAFF
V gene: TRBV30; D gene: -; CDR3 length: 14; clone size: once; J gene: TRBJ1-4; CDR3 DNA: TGTGCCTGGAGTGTACGCAGCTTTAATGAAAAACTGTTTTTT; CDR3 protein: CAWSVRSFNEKLFF
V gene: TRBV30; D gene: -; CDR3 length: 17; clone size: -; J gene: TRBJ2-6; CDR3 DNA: TGTGCCTGGAGTGTAGGGGGAAGAAGCTCTGGGGCCAACGTCCTGACTTTC; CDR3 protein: CAWSVGGRSSGANVLTF
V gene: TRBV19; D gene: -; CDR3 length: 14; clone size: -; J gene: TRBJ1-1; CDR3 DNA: TGTGCCAGTATTTATCGGGGTGTGAACACTGAAGCTTTCTTT; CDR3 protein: CASIYRGVNTEAFF
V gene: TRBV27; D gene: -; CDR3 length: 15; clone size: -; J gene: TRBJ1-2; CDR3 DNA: TGTGCCGCTAGAGCCTTCGCTCGTGTGAACTATGGCTACACCTTC; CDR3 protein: CAARAFARVNYGYTF
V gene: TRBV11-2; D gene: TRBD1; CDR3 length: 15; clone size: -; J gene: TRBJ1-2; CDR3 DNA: TGTGCCAGCAGTCCTACAGGGGGTGTTAACTATGGCTACACCTTC; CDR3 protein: CASSPTGGVNYGYTF
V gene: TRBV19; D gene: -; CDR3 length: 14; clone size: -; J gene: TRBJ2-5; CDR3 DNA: TGTGCCAGTAGTATAGTAGGCTCCAAAGAGACCCAGTACTTC; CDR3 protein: CASSIVGSKETQYF
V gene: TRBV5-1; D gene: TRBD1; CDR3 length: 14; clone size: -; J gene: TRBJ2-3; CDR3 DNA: TGCGCCAGCAGAGTGGGACAGGGAGGAGATACGCAGTATTTT; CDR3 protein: CASRVGQGGDTQYF
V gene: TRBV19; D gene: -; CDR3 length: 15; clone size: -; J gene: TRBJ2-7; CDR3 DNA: TGTGCCAGTAGTACACCCGGCAGGACGACCTACGAGCAGTACTTC; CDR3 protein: CASSTPGRTTYEQYF
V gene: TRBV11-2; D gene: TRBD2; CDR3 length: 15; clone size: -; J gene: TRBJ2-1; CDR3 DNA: TGTGCCAGCAGCCTGACTAGCGGGAGAGCCCTTGAGCAGTTCTTC; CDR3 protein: CASSLTSGRALEQFF
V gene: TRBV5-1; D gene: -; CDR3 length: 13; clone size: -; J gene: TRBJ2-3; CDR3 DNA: TGCGCCAGCAGCTTGGGCCGCACAGATACGCAGTATTTT; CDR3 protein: CASSLGRTDTQYF
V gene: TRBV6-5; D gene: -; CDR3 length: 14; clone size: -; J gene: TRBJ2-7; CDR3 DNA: TGTGCCAGCAGTACCTCGGACACACTCTACGAGCAGTACTTC; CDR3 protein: CASSTSDTLYEQYF
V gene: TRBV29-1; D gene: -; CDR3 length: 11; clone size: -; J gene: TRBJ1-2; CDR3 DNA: TGCAGCGCTTCAGGGGCGGGGGGCTACACCTTC; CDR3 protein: CSASGAGGYTF
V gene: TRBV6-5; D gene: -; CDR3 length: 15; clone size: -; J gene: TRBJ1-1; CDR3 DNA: TGTGCCAGCAGTTACTCTTCAGCAATGAACACTGAAGCTTTCTTT; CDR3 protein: CASSYSSAMNTEAFF
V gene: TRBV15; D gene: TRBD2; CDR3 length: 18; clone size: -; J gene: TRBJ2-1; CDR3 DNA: TGTGCCACCAGCAGATTCAGAAGCGGGAGGGCTTCTCATGGTGAGCAGTTCTTC; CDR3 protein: CATSRFRSGRASHGEQFF
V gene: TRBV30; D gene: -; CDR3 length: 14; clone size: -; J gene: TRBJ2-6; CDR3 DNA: TGTGCCTGGAAAGGGGACTCTGGGGCCAACGTCCTGACTTTC; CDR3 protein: CAWKGDSGANVLTF
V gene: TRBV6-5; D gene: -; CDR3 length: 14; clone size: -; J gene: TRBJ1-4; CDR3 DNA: TGTGCCAGCAGGGGCGGGGGGAAGAATGAAAAACTGTTTTTT; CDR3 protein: CASRGGGKNEKLFF
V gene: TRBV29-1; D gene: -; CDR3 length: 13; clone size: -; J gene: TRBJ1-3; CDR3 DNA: TGCAGCGTTGGTGGGGGGACTGGAAACACCATATATTTT; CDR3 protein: CSVGGGTGNTIYF
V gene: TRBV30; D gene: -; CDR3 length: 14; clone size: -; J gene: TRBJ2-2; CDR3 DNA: TGTGCCTGGAGTGTAGGACTCCACACCGGGGAGCTGTTTTTT; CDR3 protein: CAWSVGLHTGELFF
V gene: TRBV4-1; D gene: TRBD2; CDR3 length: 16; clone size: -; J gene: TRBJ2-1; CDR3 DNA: TGCGCCAGCAGCCAACCCACTAGCGGGAGGGCCTCTGAGCAGTTCTTC; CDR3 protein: CASSQPTSGRASEQFF
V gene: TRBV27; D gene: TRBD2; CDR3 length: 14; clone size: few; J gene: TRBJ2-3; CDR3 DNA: TGTGCCAGCAGTCTAGCGGGGACGGGAGATACGCAGTATTTT; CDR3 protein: CASSLAGTGDTQYF
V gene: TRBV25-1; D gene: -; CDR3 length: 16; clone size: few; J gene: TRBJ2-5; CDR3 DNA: TGTGCCAGCAGTAATAACGGTTACGGCTTCCAAGAGACCCAGTACTTC; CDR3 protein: CASSNNGYGFQETQYF
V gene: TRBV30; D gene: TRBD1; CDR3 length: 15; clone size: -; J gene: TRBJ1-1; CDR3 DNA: TGTGCCTGGAGTGGTACAGGGGCCATGAACACTGAAGCTTTCTTT; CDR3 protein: CAWSGTGAMNTEAFF
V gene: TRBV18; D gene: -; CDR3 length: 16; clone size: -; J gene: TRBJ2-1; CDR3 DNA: TGTGCCAGCTCCCCGAAGAGCCCAGGGTACGGCAATGAGCAGTTCTTC; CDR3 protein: CASSPKSPGYGNEQFF
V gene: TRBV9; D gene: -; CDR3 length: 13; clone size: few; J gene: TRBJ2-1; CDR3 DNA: TGTGCCAGCAGCCGGGGAGTAGAAAATGAGCAGTTCTTC; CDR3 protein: CASSRGVENEQFF
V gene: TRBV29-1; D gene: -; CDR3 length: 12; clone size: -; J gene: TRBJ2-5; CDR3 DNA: TGCAGCGTTCAGAACAGTCGAGAGACCCAGTACTTC; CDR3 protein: CSVQNSRETQYF
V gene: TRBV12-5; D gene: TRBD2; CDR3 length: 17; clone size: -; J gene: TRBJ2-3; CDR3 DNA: TGTGCTAGTGGTTTGGTACTTGGGAGGGATCGAGTAGATACGCAGTATTTT; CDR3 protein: CASGLVLGRDRVDTQYF
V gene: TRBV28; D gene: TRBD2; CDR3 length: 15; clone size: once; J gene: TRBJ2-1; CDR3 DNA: TGTGCCAGCAGGGTGACTAGCGGGCTGGCTAATGAGCAGTTCTTC; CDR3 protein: CASRVTSGLANEQFF
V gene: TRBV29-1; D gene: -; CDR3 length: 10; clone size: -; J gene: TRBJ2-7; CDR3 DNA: TGCAGCGCTGGCGGGGACGAGCGGTACTTC; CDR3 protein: CSAGGDERYF
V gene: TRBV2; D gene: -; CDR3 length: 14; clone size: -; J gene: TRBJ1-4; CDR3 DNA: TGTGCCAGCAGATTACAGCCCGGAGGGGAAAAACTGTTTTTT; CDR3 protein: CASRLQPGGEKLFF
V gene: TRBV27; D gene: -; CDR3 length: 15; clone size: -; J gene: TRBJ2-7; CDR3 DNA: TGTGCCAGCAGTTTAAAGTATAGGGGAATTGGCGAGCAGTACTTC; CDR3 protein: CASSLKYRGIGEQYF
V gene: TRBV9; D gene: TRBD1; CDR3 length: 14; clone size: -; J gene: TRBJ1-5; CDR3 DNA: TGTGCCAGCAGCGCAGAGACAGGGCCTCAGCCCCAGCATTTT; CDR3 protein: CASSAETGPQPQHF